The source of this T cell receptor (beta chain) is a study of CD8+ T cells in alopecia areata. Extracted RNA was reverse transcribed into cDNA, the sequencing template. Only in-frame clones appear in the TCRdb table, and some are missing; sequencing was by immunoSEQ multiplex PCR. This table holds more than 200,000 clones, 66% found once. Stated treatment: oral pan-JAK inhibitor, 5-10 mg twice daily. Separation by sorting yielded CD4+ and CD8+ T cells from PBMCs. Specimen: CD4+ T cells sorted from blood, collected between weeks 43 and 45, from a patient treated with tofacitinib. The receptor's source is a human donor with alopecia areata.

Here the CDR3 reads CATSRREGGYTF. CDR3 in DNA: TGTGCCACCAGCAGGAGGGAGGGGGGCTACACCTTC. The chain couples TRBV15 to TRBJ1-2, with D tentatively TRBD1 (5 bases). The germline gives CDR1 LNHNV, CDR2 YYDKDF (reference sequence). V lost 3 bases and J 8 bases, leaving 10 bases between the germline ends. This CDR3 comprises 12 residues. The variable domain in full, completed from reference TRBV15 and TRBJ1-2, reads DAMVIQNPRYQVTQFGKPVTLSCSQTLNHNVMYWYQQKSSQAPKLLFHYYDKDFNNEADTPDNFQSRRPNTSFCFLDIRSPGLGDTAMYLCATSRREGGYTFGSGTRLTVV.